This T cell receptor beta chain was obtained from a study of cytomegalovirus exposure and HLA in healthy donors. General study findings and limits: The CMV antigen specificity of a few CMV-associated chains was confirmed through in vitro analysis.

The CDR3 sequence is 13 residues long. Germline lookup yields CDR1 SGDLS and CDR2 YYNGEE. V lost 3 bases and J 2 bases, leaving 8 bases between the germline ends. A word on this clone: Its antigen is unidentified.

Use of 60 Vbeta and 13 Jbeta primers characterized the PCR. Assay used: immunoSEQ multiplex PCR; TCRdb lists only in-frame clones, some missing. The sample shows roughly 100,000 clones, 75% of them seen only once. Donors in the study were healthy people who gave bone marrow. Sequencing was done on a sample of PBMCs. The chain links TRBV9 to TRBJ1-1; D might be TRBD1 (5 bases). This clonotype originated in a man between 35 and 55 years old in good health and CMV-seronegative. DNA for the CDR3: TGTGCCAGCAGCGCCGGACACAACACTGAAGCTTTCTTT. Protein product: CASSAGHNTEAFF.